These 31 T cell receptor beta chains share one sample of origin, sequenced in a study of siplizumab effects on memory and regulatory T cells. Using immunoSEQ multiplex PCR, the repertoire was profiled, and TCRdb retains in-frame clones only, with some absent. The repertoire includes some 100,000 clones, under 95% of them detected once, and 6.5% sits in the top ten. The material sequenced was CD8+ T cells sorted from blood. The receptor set was obtained from a human donor in good health.

This chain connects TRBV30 to TRBJ1-4, with D possibly TRBD1 on 5 matching bases. The CDR3 is made up of 11 amino acids. Trimming left V 7 bases short and J 10 bases short, with 13 bases between. Germline V gives CDR1 GTSNPN, CDR2 SVGIG (reference sequence). CDR3 DNA: TGTGCCTCCCCTCGGGGGGGAAAACTGTTTTTT. This gives the protein CASPRGGKLFF.

The CDR3 loop reads CASRRTGAHSYEQYF. The CDR3 DNA reads TGTGCCAGCAGACGAACAGGGGCCCACTCCTACGAGCAGTACTTC. The genes are TRBV11-3 and TRBJ2-7; 7 bases line up with TRBD1. There are 15 residues in the CDR3. V shed 6 bases and J 0 bases; nucleotides not matched to a gene: 8. Germline-derived CDR1 and CDR2 are SGHNT and YENEEA. Complete variable domain (other parts from reference TRBV11-3 and TRBJ2-7): EAGVVQSPRYKIIEKKQPVAFWCNPISGHNTLYWYLQNLGQGPELLIRYENEEAVDDSQLPKDRFSAERLKGVDSTLKIQPAELGDSAVYLCASRRTGAHSYEQYFGPGTRLTVT.

Here the CDR3 DNA reads TGTGCCAGCAGCCCGGAGTTGGGGAGCCACGAGCAGTACTTC. Translation gives CASSPELGSHEQYF. V gene TRBV5-5 combines with J gene TRBJ2-7; D is possibly TRBD2 (5 bases). Trimming took 4 bases from V and 5 from J, leaving 16 bases between them. Germline V lookup: CDR1 SGHKS, CDR2 YYEKEE (reference sequence). The CDR3 is made up of 14 amino acids.

This chain joins TRBV4-1 and TRBJ1-1; possibly TRBD1 for D (5 bases). Germline CDR1 is MGHRA and CDR2 is YSYEKL. This CDR3 has 14 amino acids. V was cut by 4 bases and J by 0 bases, with 9 bases left in between. The CDR3 protein is CASSLGGVNTEAFF. Written as DNA, the CDR3 is TGCGCCAGCAGCCTCGGAGGGGTGAACACTGAAGCTTTCTTT.

This chain uses TRBV5-6 with TRBJ2-7; 7 nucleotides match TRBD1. With V trimmed by 3 bases and J by 6 bases, 3 bases remained unmatched. Per germline, CDR1 SGHDT and CDR2 YYEEEE. The CDR3 is made up of 12 amino acids. The CDR3 DNA follows: TGTGCCAGCAGCTCGACAGGGAGCGAGCAGTACTTC. Translation gives CASSSTGSEQYF.

This sequence joins TRBV5-1 and TRBJ2-7; TRBD1 agrees at 8 bases. The junction had 9 bases not matched to a gene; V was cut back by 4 bases and J by 6 bases. This CDR3 comprises 14 residues. Per germline, CDR1 SGHRS and CDR2 YFSETQ. CDR3 loop: CASSPRQGTGEQYF. As DNA, the CDR3 is TGCGCCAGCAGCCCCCGACAGGGGACAGGCGAGCAGTACTTC.

The chain combines TRBV2 with TRBJ1-3; D not certain. CDR3 size: 11 residues. Germline V lookup: CDR1 SNHLY, CDR2 FYNNEI. Trimming removed 6 bases from V and 5 bases from J, with 5 bases in between. This CDR3 reads CASSGRNTIYF. The CDR3 DNA is TGTGCCAGCAGCGGGAGAAACACCATATATTTT.

This clone was detected only once. V and J are TRBV4-1 and TRBJ2-7, with D maybe TRBD1 (6 bases). CDR1 and CDR2 from the germline V gene are MGHRA and YSYEKL. The CDR3 sequence is 15 residues long. V shed 3 bases and J shed 2 bases, with 14 bases lying between them. CDR3 nucleotides: TGCGCCAGCAGCCAGCAGGACAGATCTCCCTACGAGCAGTACTTC. Translated: CASSQQDRSPYEQYF.

This chain connects TRBV7-9 to TRBJ1-5; weak D call: TRBD1 (6 bases). The CDR3 has 13 amino acids. V shed 4 bases and J shed 4 bases, with 8 bases lying between them. Germline V CDR1 and CDR2: SEHNR, FQNEAQ (reference sequence). The CDR3 DNA is TGTGCCAGCAGCTCCAGGGGTAATCAGCCCCAGCATTTT. Translation: CASSSRGNQPQHF. The full variable domain, rest sourced from reference TRBV7-9 and TRBJ1-5, is DTGVSQNPRHKITKRGQNVTFRCDPISEHNRLYWYRQTLGQGPEFLTYFQNEAQLEKSRLLSDRFSAERPKGSFSTLEIQRTEQGDSAMYLCASSSRGNQPQHFGDGTRLSIL.

The V gene is TRBV7-3, the J gene TRBJ2-2; unclear D gene. This CDR3 is 13 amino acids long. V was clipped by 4 bases and J by 5 bases, with 8 bases between them. Germline CDR1 SGHTA, CDR2 FQGTGA. CDR3 loop: CASSSTSTGELFF. The CDR3 DNA reads as TGTGCCAGCAGCTCAACGTCAACCGGGGAGCTGTTTTTT.

The chain's CDR3 is CASSIRASHNEQFF. In DNA, the CDR3 is TGTGCCAGTAGTATTAGAGCATCCCACAATGAGCAGTTCTTC. The V call is TRBV19, the J call TRBJ2-1; the D is unclear. The CDR3 is 14 residues long. Germline values: CDR1 LNHDA, CDR2 SQIVND (reference sequence). V dropped 3 bases and J dropped 5 bases, with 11 bases sitting between them.

The chain employs TRBV28 and TRBJ1-5; TRBD1 agrees at 8 bases. V dropped 3 bases and J dropped 3; count of bases not matched to a gene: 4. This CDR3 is built from 15 residues. CDR1 is MDHEN and CDR2 is SYDVKM in the germline V gene. The CDR3 nucleotides read TGTGCCAGCAGTTTGGACAGGGAGGTCAATCAGCCCCAGCATTTT. Protein: CASSLDREVNQPQHF.

The chain uses TRBV9 and TRBJ1-5; 7 bases map to TRBD1. Germline CDR1 reads SGDLS; CDR2 reads YYNGEE. The CDR3 totals 14 residues. V lost 4 bases to trimming and J lost 1 base; unmatched junction nucleotides: 2. The CDR3 here is CASSQGGSNQPQHF. The CDR3 region has the DNA TGTGCCAGCAGCCAGGGGGGGAGCAATCAGCCCCAGCATTTT.

The J gene is TRBJ2-7, the V gene TRBV11-1, with 7 bases aligning to TRBD1. The J segment lost 3 bases and the V segment lost 3 bases, leaving 8 bases of the junction unmatched. The CDR3 is 15 residues long. Germline V CDR1 and CDR2: SGHAT, FQDESV (reference sequence). Here the CDR3 DNA reads TGTGCCAGCAGCTTGGGGGACAGCCAGTACTACGAGCAGTACTTC. As protein: CASSLGDSQYYEQYF.

CDR3 residues: CASSWGAGDNGYTF. In nucleotides, the CDR3 is TGTGCCAGCAGTTGGGGAGCAGGGGATAATGGCTACACCTTC. V usage is TRBV25-1 and J usage is TRBJ1-2; maybe TRBD1 (6 bases). With 5 bases removed from V and 6 bases from J, the gap between germline ends came to 16 bases. The CDR3 has 14 residues. Looked up from germline, CDR1 is MGHDK and CDR2 is SYGVNS.

The rearrangement uses TRBV6-5 and TRBJ2-2; TRBD2 matches 7 bases. The germline CDR1 and CDR2 sequences are MNHEY and SVGAGI. The CDR3 runs to 16 residues. J was trimmed by 3 bases and V by 2 bases; bases with no gene match: 6. The CDR3 reads CASSYRAGVYTGELFF. CDR3 DNA sequence: TGTGCCAGCAGTTACCGGGCGGGAGTTTACACCGGGGAGCTGTTTTTT.

This chain uses TRBV9 with TRBJ2-7, with D maybe TRBD2 (5 bases). Trimming left V 3 bases short and J 0 bases short, with 19 bases between. CDR3 length equals 17 residues. CDR1 and CDR2 (germline): SGDLS, YYNGEE. CDR3 in DNA: TGTGCCAGCAGCGACGGGATCGGGCTCGGAGGCTCCTACGAGCAGTACTTC. The encoded protein is CASSDGIGLGGSYEQYF.

The chain uses TRBV6-6 and TRBJ2-2; D not resolved. The CDR3 contains 14 residues. Germline V gene sequence: CDR1 MNHNY, CDR2 SVGAGI (reference sequence). Trimming left V 1 base short and J 5 bases short, with 8 bases between. For the CDR3, the DNA is TGTGCCAGCAGTTACTTAGAGACTACCGGGGAGCTGTTTTTT. This gives the protein CASSYLETTGELFF.

The chain is built from TRBV4-3 and TRBJ2-7; no definite D call. Germline V gives CDR1 LGHNA, CDR2 YSLEER. V was clipped by 5 bases and J by 6 bases, with 14 bases between them. The CDR3 is made up of 13 amino acids. The CDR3 DNA is TGCGCCAGCAGCGAGGATTCAACGGCCGAGCAGTACTTC. This gives the protein CASSEDSTAEQYF.

The chain combines TRBV10-3 with TRBJ2-7; TRBD2 matches 7 bases. The CDR3 consists of 14 residues. CDR1 ENHRY and CDR2 SYGVKD come from the germline V gene. Trimming at V came to 3 bases and at J to 2 bases, leaving 4 bases not matched to a gene. In DNA, the CDR3 is TGTGCCATCAGTGATCCGGCGGGAGCCTACGAGCAGTACTTC. This translates into CAISDPAGAYEQYF.

This clone appeared once. The chain is built from TRBV29-1 and TRBJ2-7; 11 bases match TRBD1. The CDR3 has 12 residues. Per the germline V gene, CDR1 is SQVTM and CDR2 is ANQGSEA. J was trimmed by 4 bases and V by 7 bases; bases with no gene match: 3. As DNA, the CDR3 is TGCAGCGGTGGACAGGGGGCGTACGAGCAGTACTTC. It is translated as CSGGQGAYEQYF.

The chain is built from TRBV4-2 and TRBJ1-4; TRBD1 is a possible D gene (5 bases). Trimming left V 0 bases short and J 8 bases short, with 13 bases between. This CDR3 has 15 residues. The V gene's germline CDR1 is LGHNA and CDR2 YNFKEQ. The CDR3 DNA follows: TGTGCCAGCAGCCAAGATCAAGAGGGGAGGGAAAAACTGTTTTTT. It translates to CASSQDQEGREKLFF.

The rearrangement joins TRBV11-2 to TRBJ2-7; D may be TRBD1 (6 bases). The germline V and J ends were trimmed by 5 bases and 5 bases, with 16 bases remaining between them. Germline V gives CDR1 SGHAT, CDR2 FQNNGV. The CDR3 is made up of 14 amino acids. The CDR3 loop reads CASSPLDSIHEQYF. The CDR3, as DNA: TGTGCCAGCAGCCCCTTGGACAGTATCCACGAGCAGTACTTC.

The chain uses TRBV10-3 and TRBJ2-7; D perhaps matches TRBD2 (6 bases). V was pared by 6 bases and J by 4 bases, with 16 bases between. The CDR3 length is 14 residues. Germline V gene lookup returns CDR1 ENHRY and CDR2 SYGVKD. Here the CDR3 DNA reads TGTGCCATCAGCCGGGACTTGACCCCGTACGAGCAGTACTTC. Its translation: CAISRDLTPYEQYF.

The J gene is TRBJ2-7, the V gene TRBV5-1; TRBD2 matches at 7 bases. Germline V lookup: CDR1 SGHRS, CDR2 YFSETQ. V was pared by 3 bases and J by 6 bases, with 6 bases of the junction left unmatched. The CDR3 consists of 13 residues. The CDR3 region has the DNA TGCGCCAGCAGCTCCATTACTAGCGTCGAGCAGTACTTC. Protein product: CASSSITSVEQYF.

The V gene is TRBV27, the J gene TRBJ2-1; D possibly matches TRBD1 or TRBD2 (5 bases each). The V gene lost 4 bases and the J gene lost 5 bases, with 9 bases spanning the gap. The CDR3 contains 13 residues. The V gene's germline CDR1 is MNHEY and CDR2 SMNVEV (reference sequence). The CDR3 nucleotides read TGTGCCAGCAGTTGGGGACCCAACAATGAGCAGTTCTTC. This sequence encodes CASSWGPNNEQFF.

The gene calls are TRBV11-3 and TRBJ2-1; perhaps TRBD1 as D (6 bases). The V end was cut by 2 bases, the J end by 0 bases, with 8 bases between. Germline loops: CDR1 SGHNT, CDR2 YENEEA. CDR3 size: 15 residues. The CDR3 DNA reads as TGTGCCAGCAGCTTAAGGGGGACCTCCTACAATGAGCAGTTCTTC. The encoded protein is CASSLRGTSYNEQFF.

This rearrangement joins TRBV5-4 to TRBJ2-5; a possible D gene is TRBD1 (6 bases). This CDR3 is built from 15 residues. The germline V gene encodes CDR1 SGHNT and CDR2 YYREEE (reference sequence). Trimming left V 4 bases short and J 3 bases short, with 16 bases between. Here the CDR3 DNA reads TGTGCCAGCAGCCCTGACAGGCTGATGGAAGAGACCCAGTACTTC. This translates into CASSPDRLMEETQYF. Full variable domain (missing parts from reference TRBV5-4 and TRBJ2-5): ETGVTQSPTHLIKTRGQQVTLRCSSQSGHNTVSWYQQALGQGPQFIFQYYREEENGRGNFPPRFSGLQFPNYSSELNVNALELDDSALYLCASSPDRLMEETQYFGPGTRLLVL.

This chain links TRBV13 with TRBJ2-7, with 8 bases aligning to TRBD1. The CDR3 contains 15 residues. Germline values: CDR1 PRHDT, CDR2 FYEKMQ (reference sequence). The junction had 5 bases not matched to a gene; V was cut back by 3 bases and J by 1 base. CDR3 region: CASSLGTGVSYEQYF. DNA for the CDR3: TGTGCCAGCAGCTTGGGGACAGGCGTTTCCTACGAGCAGTACTTC.

This clone was observed a single time. This rearrangement joins TRBV7-6 to TRBJ2-7; D ambiguous. V was cut by 2 bases and J by 3 bases, with 8 bases left in between. This CDR3 has 13 residues. The germline V gene encodes CDR1 SGHVS and CDR2 FNYEAQ. CDR3 residues: CASSLNRYYEQYF. The CDR3 DNA is TGTGCCAGCAGCTTAAACAGATACTACGAGCAGTACTTC.

The chain has TRBV15 and TRBJ2-7, with 10 bases lining up with TRBD1. Unmatched junction bases numbered 6, after V lost 3 bases and J lost 1 base. Germline-derived CDR1 and CDR2 are LNHNV and YYDKDF (reference sequence). There are 16 residues in the CDR3. CDR3 region: CATSREGQGHSYEQYF. The DNA of the CDR3 is TGTGCCACCAGCAGGGAGGGACAGGGGCATTCCTACGAGCAGTACTTC. Combining the CDR3 with reference TRBV15 and TRBJ2-7 gives the whole variable domain DAMVIQNPRYQVTQFGKPVTLSCSQTLNHNVMYWYQQKSSQAPKLLFHYYDKDFNNEADTPDNFQSRRPNTSFCFLDIRSPGLGDTAMYLCATSREGQGHSYEQYFGPGTRLTVT.